These 21 T cell receptor beta chains were sequenced from one sample in a study of blood T cell repertoires in COVID-19. Only in-frame clones appear in the TCRdb table, and some are missing; sequencing was by immunoSEQ multiplex PCR. The repertoire consists of over 150,000 clones, with about four fifths occurring once and the leading ten covering roughly 7.1%. Sequenced: peripheral blood. The receptors were sampled from a human donor in a cohort sampled during active COVID-19.

The rearrangement links TRBV3-1 (or the pseudogene TRBV3-2) to TRBJ2-7; D is perhaps TRBD1 (6 bases). V was pared by 5 bases and J by 6 bases, with 11 bases between. Germline V CDR1 and CDR2: LGHDT, YNNKEL (reference sequence). The CDR3 contains 12 residues. DNA of the CDR3: TGTGCCAGCAGCACACAGGGACGCGAGCAGTACTTC. Its translation is CASSTQGREQYF.

The chain joins TRBV5-4 to TRBJ2-7, with D uncertain. This CDR3 is 15 amino acids long. Looked up from germline, CDR1 is SGHNT and CDR2 is YYREEE (reference sequence). V was cut by 3 bases and J by 3 bases, with 16 bases left in between. The CDR3 DNA follows: TGTGCCAGCAGCTCATTCTCGGGTCTCGGCTACGAGCAGTACTTC. Translated: CASSSFSGLGYEQYF.

The chain carries TRBV7-9 and TRBJ2-7, with D tentatively TRBD1 (5 bases). The CDR3 loop spans 14 amino acids. CDR1 and CDR2 (germline): SEHNR, FQNEAQ (reference sequence). Trimming pared 5 bases from V and 0 bases from J, leaving 11 bases between. CDR3 amino acids: CASSPLGASYEQYF. CDR3 bases: TGTGCCAGCAGCCCTCTAGGGGCCTCCTACGAGCAGTACTTC.

The chain recombines TRBV19 with TRBJ2-7; 8 bases are a match to TRBD1. The germline V gene encodes CDR1 LNHDA and CDR2 SQIVND (reference sequence). The length of the CDR3 is 16 residues. V lost 6 bases to trimming and J lost 5 bases; unmatched junction nucleotides: 15. The CDR3 DNA sequence: TGTGCCAGTAGCCGGGACCTGGGACAGGTGGCTCACGAGCAGTACTTC. Amino acids: CASSRDLGQVAHEQYF.

The chain carries TRBV6-4 and TRBJ1-5; D is undetermined. The germline CDR1 and CDR2 sequences are MRHNA and SNTAGT. CDR3 size: 16 residues. V was pared by 5 bases and J by 3 bases, with 17 bases between. The CDR3 loop reads CASSSGGPLSNQPQHF. CDR3 coding DNA: TGTGCCAGCAGTAGTGGAGGGCCTCTGTCCAATCAGCCCCAGCATTTT.

This clone was seen a few times. This chain connects TRBV7-2 to TRBJ1-2; 7 bases are a match to TRBD1. Germline trimming cut 5 bases from V and 0 bases from J; bases unmatched to any gene: 6. The CDR3 totals 15 residues. Germline lookup yields CDR1 SGHTA and CDR2 FQGNSA. The CDR3 DNA is TGTGCCAGCAGCACACAGGGGCCCCCTAACTATGGCTACACCTTC. Amino acids: CASSTQGPPNYGYTF.

This CDR3 reads CASSQEPREATYEQYF. The CDR3 region has the DNA TGCGCCAGCAGCCAAGAGCCCAGGGAGGCCACCTACGAGCAGTACTTC. The rearrangement uses TRBV4-1 and TRBJ2-7; D possibly corresponds to TRBD2 (6 bases). CDR3 length: 16 amino acids. V was cut by 0 bases and J by 2 bases, with 14 bases left in between. Germline V gene data show CDR1 as MGHRA and CDR2 as YSYEKL.

The chain uses TRBV6-6 and TRBJ1-1; D might be TRBD1 (6 bases). Germline CDR1 reads MNHNY; CDR2 reads SVGAGI (reference sequence). The CDR3 contains 15 residues. The V end lost 4 bases, the J end lost 2 bases, and 14 bases lay between the germline ends. CDR3 amino acids: CASSSRQATNTEAFF. In DNA form, the CDR3 reads TGTGCCAGCAGTTCCCGACAGGCAACCAACACTGAAGCTTTCTTT.

This clone has just one count. The chain combines TRBV6-6 with TRBJ1-2; 9 positions agree with TRBD1. The CDR3 totals 17 residues. V trimming: 5 bases; J trimming: 0 bases; junction bases outside the gene matches: 10. Per germline, CDR1 MNHNY and CDR2 SVGAGI (reference sequence). CDR3 protein: CASSPRTGAWANYGYTF. For the CDR3, the DNA is TGTGCCAGCAGTCCGCGGACAGGGGCATGGGCTAACTATGGCTACACCTTC.

The rearrangement uses TRBV7-2 and TRBJ1-2; TRBD1 agrees at 9 bases. This CDR3 spans 17 amino acids. Germline loops: CDR1 SGHTA, CDR2 FQGNSA. The J segment lost 4 bases and the V segment lost 0 bases, leaving 9 bases of the junction unmatched. CDR3 nucleotide sequence: TGTGCCAGCAGCTTAGCGCGAGACAGGGGGGGTGCCTATGGCTACACCTTC. Its protein is CASSLARDRGGAYGYTF.

V and J are TRBV5-1 and TRBJ1-1, with 7 bases matching TRBD1. Germline CDR1 is SGHRS and CDR2 is YFSETQ. This CDR3 is 13 amino acids long. The ends lost 5 bases at V and 5 bases at J; junction bases unmatched: 6. CDR3 bases: TGCGCCAGCAGAAGACAGGGAGGAACTGAAGCTTTCTTT. Protein: CASRRQGGTEAFF.

This rearrangement joins TRBV2 to TRBJ2-6; 12 bases line up with TRBD2. There are 17 residues in the CDR3. Germline V gene lookup returns CDR1 SNHLY and CDR2 FYNNEI. With 4 bases clipped from V and 2 bases from J, the junction kept 3 bases outside the gene matches. CDR3 nucleotides: TGTGCCAGCAGTGTGAGGACTAGCGGGGCTGGGGCCAACGTCCTGACTTTC. It codes for CASSVRTSGAGANVLTF.

This chain links TRBV15 with TRBJ2-7, with 9 nucleotides matching TRBD1. The germline V gene encodes CDR1 LNHNV and CDR2 YYDKDF (reference sequence). V lost 0 bases and J lost 2; bases outside the gene matches: 8. CDR3 size: 17 residues. CDR3 nucleotide sequence: TGTGCCACCAGCAGAGATCTAAGGACAGGGGACACCTACGAGCAGTACTTC. Its protein is CATSRDLRTGDTYEQYF. The whole variable domain, filled in from reference TRBV15 and TRBJ2-7, reads DAMVIQNPRYQVTQFGKPVTLSCSQTLNHNVMYWYQQKSSQAPKLLFHYYDKDFNNEADTPDNFQSRRPNTSFCFLDIRSPGLGDTAMYLCATSRDLRTGDTYEQYFGPGTRLTVT.

CDR3 DNA: TGTGCCAGTAGTACTACCTACTCCGGAGGACAGGCGAACACCGGGGAGCTGTTTTTT. This sequence encodes CASSTTYSGGQANTGELFF. J is TRBJ2-2 and V is TRBV19; 7 bases match TRBD1. J was trimmed by 0 bases and V by 4 bases; bases with no gene match: 14. The CDR3 length is 19 residues. Germline CDR1 is LNHDA and CDR2 is SQIVND (reference sequence).

The genes are TRBV6-5 and TRBJ2-7; 11 bases are a match to TRBD1. CDR1 and CDR2 from the germline V gene are MNHEY and SVGAGI. The ends lost 5 bases at V and 2 bases at J; junction bases unmatched: 2. The CDR3 runs 14 residues. CDR3 amino acids: CASSRTGGAYEQYF. CDR3 sequence (DNA): TGTGCCAGCAGTAGGACAGGGGGCGCCTACGAGCAGTACTTC.

This rearrangement joins TRBV7-8 to TRBJ2-7; perhaps TRBD2 as D (7 bases). V dropped 5 bases and J dropped 0 bases, with 20 bases sitting between them. CDR3 size: 17 residues. Germline-derived CDR1 and CDR2 are SGHVS and FQNEAQ. The CDR3 DNA follows: TGTGCCAGCAGCCCCACCCCCCTCGCGGGGGCCTCCTACGAGCAGTACTTC. Translated, it gives CASSPTPLAGASYEQYF.

The chain joins TRBV6-6 to TRBJ2-7; 9 bases agree with TRBD2. The CDR3 consists of 16 residues. V gave up 6 bases and J gave up 4 bases; unmatched junction bases: 13. Germline loops: CDR1 MNHNY, CDR2 SVGAGI (reference sequence). Here the CDR3 DNA reads TGTGCCAGCAGACTCCCCCAAGCGGGGGGACAATACGAGCAGTACTTC. This codes for CASRLPQAGGQYEQYF.

The V and J genes are TRBV12-5 and TRBJ1-3; no firm D call. Trimming left V 3 bases short and J 0 bases short, with 15 bases between. CDR3 size: 17 residues. CDR1 is LGHNT, CDR2 FRNRAP, per germline. The DNA for the CDR3 is TGTGCTAGTGGTTTCTGGTTATGGGGAGTCTCTGGAAACACCATATATTTT. Translation gives CASGFWLWGVSGNTIYF.

Only one count was recorded for this clone. The V gene is TRBV2, the J gene TRBJ1-4; tentatively, D is TRBD1 (5 bases). The germline V and J ends were trimmed by 5 bases and 5 bases, with 12 bases remaining between them. This CDR3 is 14 amino acids long. CDR1 and CDR2 from the germline V gene are SNHLY and FYNNEI. CDR3 residues: CASSRQSLNEKLFF. Here the CDR3 DNA reads TGTGCCAGCAGTAGACAGTCACTAAATGAAAAACTGTTTTTT.

CDR3 DNA: TGTGCCAGCAGCGTAGAGGGGGAGACCCAGTACTTC. Translation gives CASSVEGETQYF. This rearrangement joins TRBV9 to TRBJ2-5; a weak D match, TRBD1 (5 bases). This CDR3 is 12 amino acids long. The germline CDR1 and CDR2 sequences are SGDLS and YYNGEE. V dropped 0 bases and J dropped 5 bases, with 5 bases sitting between them.

V gene TRBV4-2 combines with J gene TRBJ2-7; no reliable D call. The germline CDR1 and CDR2 sequences are LGHNA and YNFKEQ. V dropped 6 bases and J dropped 0 bases, with 12 bases sitting between them. The CDR3 loop spans 14 amino acids. The CDR3 region is CASSLAGISYEQYF. The CDR3 DNA is TGTGCCAGCAGTCTTGCAGGCATCTCCTACGAGCAGTACTTC.